The present TCR beta chain was sequenced within a study of control samples from healthy donors and cancer patients. Here immunoSEQ multiplex PCR was the method, and the copy in TCRdb shows in-frame clones only, minus some. Here the sample spans 90,000 or so clones, over 80% being singletons. The V segment lost 2 bases and the J segment 5 bases; nucleotides outside the gene matches: 15. Germline assignment: CDR1 SGHVS and CDR2 FQNEAQ. The CDR3 loop spans 17 amino acids. The receptor's source is a man aged 25 to 45 in good health. Specimen: blood. The chain uses TRBV7-8 and TRBJ2-7, with 7 bases lining up with TRBD1. CDR3 in DNA: TGTGCCAGCAGCTTATTAAGGTTTGGGACAGACTTGGACGAGCAGTACTTC. This translates into CASSLLRFGTDLDEQYF.